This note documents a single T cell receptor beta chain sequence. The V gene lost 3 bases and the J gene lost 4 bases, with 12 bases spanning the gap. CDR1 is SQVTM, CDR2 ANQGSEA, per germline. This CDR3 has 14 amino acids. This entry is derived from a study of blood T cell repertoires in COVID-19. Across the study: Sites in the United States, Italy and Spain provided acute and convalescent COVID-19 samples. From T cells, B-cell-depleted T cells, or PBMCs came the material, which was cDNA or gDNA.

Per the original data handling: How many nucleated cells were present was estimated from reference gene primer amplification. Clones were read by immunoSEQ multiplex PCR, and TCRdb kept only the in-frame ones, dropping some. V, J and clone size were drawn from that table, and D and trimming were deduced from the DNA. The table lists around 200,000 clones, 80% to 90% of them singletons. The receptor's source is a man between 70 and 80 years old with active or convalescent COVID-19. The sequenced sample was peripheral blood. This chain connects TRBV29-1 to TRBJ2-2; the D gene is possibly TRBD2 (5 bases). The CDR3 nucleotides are TGCAGCGTTGACAGTGGACTGATCACCGGGGAGCTGTTTTTT. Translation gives CSVDSGLITGELFF.